This T cell receptor (beta chain) was recorded in a study of neurological immune-mediated disorders. At least ten counts were recorded for this clonotype. Antigen: not known. This CDR3 spans 14 amino acids. V shed 2 bases, J shed 5 bases, and the junction held 4 bases outside the gene matches. TCRdb re-derived calls from the 5' RACE reads in MiXCR, one entry per CDR3 protein. The repertoire has about 74,000 distinct CDR3 sequences, around 5.2% of them found once; the top ten carry 6% to 9.5%. Points from the study as a whole: A possible signature appeared as one related-CDR3 cluster, in which phylogenetic grouping placed the repertoires of 18 of 34 multiple sclerosis patients. HTLV-1-associated myelopathy had the most TCR clonal expansion, and multiple sclerosis had the least, less than healthy controls. The absence of any CDR3 amino acid sequence shared by expanded clones across subjects suggests that repertoires were private in all groups.

This clonotype originated in a man aged 18 to 29 with multiple sclerosis. Sequencing was carried out using PBMCs. The rearrangement uses TRBV12-3 or TRBV12-4 and TRBJ1-1, with 8 bases aligning to TRBD1. The CDR3 sequence: CASSLQGAGTEAFF. CDR3 coding DNA: TGTGCCAGCAGTTTACAGGGGGCGGGGACTGAAGCTTTCTTT.